This note documents a single TCR beta chain sequence. No antigen is known for it. It has no much larger one-base neighbor in the sample; base qualities were not kept. This specimen belongs to a study of CD8 T cells in Susac syndrome (dated by TCRdb to the late 2010s). About the full investigation: The study used repertoire sequencing to test whether antigen drove CD8+ T cell activation and differentiation in Susac syndrome. CD8+ T cell repertoire clonality was compared between some 12 healthy donors, roughly 14 Susac syndrome patients and fewer than 19 multiple sclerosis patients. Paper-wide results and their limitations: The TCR sequencing and HLA analysis was acknowledged to have included a relatively small number of individuals.

Via the germline V gene, CDR1 is LGHNA and CDR2 YSLEER. The CDR3 has 18 amino acids, counting the end cysteine and phenylalanine. Only the CDR3 region is kept as DNA, spanning 54 bases read in frame from base 1. Trimming removed 4 bases from V and 5 bases from J; the gene matches leave 14 bases unexplained. High-throughput TCR beta sequencing profiled peripheral blood CD8+ and CD4+ T cells from healthy donors, Susac syndrome patients and multiple sclerosis patients. Multiple sclerosis controls were treatment-naive patients with stable or active relapsing-remitting disease fulfilling revised McDonald criteria. Bulk CD8+ and CD4+ T cells were purified by magnetic negative isolation, while CD8+ TEMRA cells were enriched using FACS. Blood was drawn into EDTA tubes, processed within 24 hours, and PBMCs were isolated by density gradient centrifugation. PBMCs intended for TCR sequencing were cryopreserved in liquid nitrogen and were subsequently thawed in a 37 degrees C water bath. The sorted or isolated CD4+, CD8+ and CD8+ TEMRA cells had a purity of 90% or higher.

RNA was extracted with the RNeasy kit and roughly 0.45 to 1 ug was reverse transcribed using random hexamers. TCR beta CDR3 regions were amplified with the immunoSEQ multiplex PCR assay covering 54 Vbeta and 13 Jbeta segments. Bias from PCR amplification was corrected by using a synthetic template baseline for primer optimization and for computational correction. The study's processing was this. Reads were annotated to V, D and J genes per IMGT and analyzed with immunoSEQ Analyzer, keeping only productive sequences. To calculate clonality, Shannon entropy was normalized by log2 of the number of productive unique sequences and then subtracted from one. For each patient and control, public and private clones were evaluated within the 100 most prevalent clones. Susac-specific clones were defined as absent from healthy and MS cohorts, 1052 published viral clones and other ImmuneACCESS disease sequences. TCRdb applied fastp at Q25 and MiXCR to the public reads, then kept only in-frame beta chains. CDR3 protein duplicates are merged, each entry listing the most common genes and DNA. TCRdb's processing, not the authors', yielded these V and J calls. The sample yields 250,000 to 300,000 distinct CDR3 sequences; 85% were counted once. The ten largest make up about 0.22% of the sample.

The sequencing input was CD8+ T cells from PBMCs. This clonotype was obtained from a human donor with multiple sclerosis. The sequence is built from TRBV4-3 and TRBJ2-3, and 11 bases in between align with TRBD2. The DNA is as follows: TGCGCCAGCAGCCCCCTAGCGGGAGGCATCCAACTGGGAGATACGCAGTATTTT. Translation gives CASSPLAGGIQLGDTQYF.